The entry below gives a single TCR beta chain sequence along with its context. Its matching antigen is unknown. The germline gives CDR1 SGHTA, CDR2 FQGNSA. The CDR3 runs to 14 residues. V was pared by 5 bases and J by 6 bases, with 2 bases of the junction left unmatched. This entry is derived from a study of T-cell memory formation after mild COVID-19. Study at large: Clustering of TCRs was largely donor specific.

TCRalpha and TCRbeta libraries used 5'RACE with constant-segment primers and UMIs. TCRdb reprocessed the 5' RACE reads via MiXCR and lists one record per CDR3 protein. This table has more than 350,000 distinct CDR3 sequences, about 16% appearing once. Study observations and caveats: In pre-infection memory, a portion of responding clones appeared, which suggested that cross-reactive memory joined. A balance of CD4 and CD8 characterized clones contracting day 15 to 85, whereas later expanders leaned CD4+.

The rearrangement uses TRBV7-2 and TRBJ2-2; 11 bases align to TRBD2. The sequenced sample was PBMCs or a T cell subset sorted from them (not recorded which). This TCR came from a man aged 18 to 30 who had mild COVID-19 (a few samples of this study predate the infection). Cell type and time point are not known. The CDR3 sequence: CASSLLAGAGELFF. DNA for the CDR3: TGTGCCAGCAGCCTACTAGCGGGGGCCGGGGAGCTGTTTTTT.